These 25 T cell receptor beta chains were all obtained from the same sample, sequenced in a study of blood T cells in healthy people across ages. Next came a second PCR, run for roughly 6 to 11 cycles, which used a sample-barcoded 5' primer along with a J-beta primer mix. TCRdb re-analysed the 5' RACE reads in MiXCR, keeping a single row per CDR3 protein. Among just over 800,000 distinct CDR3 sequences, around two thirds were seen once, and the ten largest hold 25% to 35%. The sample taken for sequencing was blood. These receptors came from a man aged 25 to 45 in good health.

This chain joins TRBV7-9 and TRBJ2-5; no clear D. Trimming took 2 bases from V and 5 from J, leaving 12 bases between them. The V gene's germline CDR1 is SEHNR and CDR2 FQNEAQ (reference sequence). The CDR3 length is 14 residues. CDR3 protein: CASSLSSPSETQYF. The CDR3 DNA is TGTGCCAGCAGCTTATCCAGTCCCTCGGAGACCCAGTACTTC.

The chain joins TRBV2 to TRBJ2-4; D not resolved. Germline V CDR1 and CDR2: SNHLY, FYNNEI. Deletions cut 4 bases from V and 0 bases from J, with 10 bases between. CDR3 length: 15 residues. CDR3 coding DNA: TGTGCCAGCAGTGCTGGGCAGATAGCCAAAAACATTCAGTACTTC. Residues: CASSAGQIAKNIQYF. The variable domain in full, with the rest retrieved from reference TRBV2 and TRBJ2-4, is EPEVTQTPSHQVTQMGQEVILRCVPISNHLYFYWYRQILGQKVEFLVSFYNNEISEKSEIFDDQFSVERPDGSNFTLKIRSTKLEDSAMYFCASSAGQIAKNIQYFGAGTRLSVL.

CDR3 coding DNA: TGCGCCAGCAGCCAGGGTGCAGGGGGCACTGAAGCTTTCTTT. It specifies CASSQGAGGTEAFF. The rearrangement uses TRBV5-1 and TRBJ1-1; TRBD1 matches 7 bases. Germline V lookup: CDR1 SGHRS, CDR2 YFSETQ. Trimming removed 4 bases from V and 4 bases from J; junction bases left unmatched: 7. CDR3 length: 14 amino acids.

This clonotype was seen only a few times. The chain couples TRBV5-1 to TRBJ1-2, with 9 bases identical to TRBD1. The CDR3 is 14 residues long. Germline lookup yields CDR1 SGHRS and CDR2 YFSETQ. J lost 6 bases, V lost 2 bases, and 5 bases had no gene match. CDR3 protein: CASSFAGTGNGYTF. CDR3 DNA: TGCGCCAGCAGCTTCGCCGGGACAGGGAATGGCTACACCTTC.

The V call is TRBV4-3, the J call TRBJ1-6; 10 bases are shared with TRBD1. The length of the CDR3 is 16 residues. The germline CDR1 and CDR2 sequences are LGHNA and YSLEER. V lost 0 bases to trimming and J lost 9 bases; unmatched junction nucleotides: 5. The CDR3 DNA reads as TGCGCCAGCAGCCAAGATGCGACAGGGGGCCGTTCACCCCTCCACTTT. Protein: CASSQDATGGRSPLHF.

Remarks on this clonotype: This may stem from a read error, because a much larger clone lies one nucleotide away. The J gene is TRBJ2-4, the V gene TRBV6-1; 9 bases are shared with TRBD1. This CDR3 is built from 16 residues. V dropped 8 bases and J dropped 13; count of bases not matched to a gene: 21. From germline, CDR1 is MNHNS and CDR2 SASEGT. The CDR3 sequence: CASVSPGTGFFGEQYF. CDR3 nucleotide sequence: TGTGCCAGCGTCTCCCCCGGGACAGGGTTTTTCGGGGAGCAGTACTTC.

The chain uses TRBV6-6 and TRBJ2-1, with D possibly matching TRBD2 (5 bases). Germline lookup yields CDR1 MNHNY and CDR2 SVGAGI (reference sequence). The CDR3 is 16 amino acids. The V end lost 0 bases, the J end lost 4 bases, and 13 bases lay between the germline ends. CDR3 in DNA: TGTGCCAGCAGTTACTCGCCAGGAAGCGGTTACAATGAGCAGTTCTTC. This gives the protein CASSYSPGSGYNEQFF.

This clonotype was counted between two and nine times. The rearrangement uses TRBV6-5 and TRBJ2-1; D is unresolved. This CDR3 comprises 13 residues. The V and J ends lost 7 bases and 9 bases respectively, with 16 bases between them. Looked up from germline, CDR1 is MNHEY and CDR2 is SVGAGI. CDR3 nucleotide sequence: TGTGCCAGCACCCCGACAAGATTAAGTGAGCAGTTCTTC. Residues: CASTPTRLSEQFF.

This chain connects TRBV13 to TRBJ1-2; D is uncertain. The germline V gene encodes CDR1 PRHDT and CDR2 FYEKMQ (reference sequence). The CDR3 is made up of 14 amino acids. The V end lost 0 bases, the J end lost 4 bases, and 9 bases lay between the germline ends. CDR3 loop: CASSLGGDLYGYTF. DNA for the CDR3: TGTGCCAGCAGCTTAGGAGGAGACCTCTATGGCTACACCTTC.

The V and J genes are TRBV28 and TRBJ2-1, with D maybe TRBD2 (5 bases). Germline assignment: CDR1 MDHEN and CDR2 SYDVKM. The V and J ends lost 6 bases and 5 bases respectively, with 11 bases between them. CDR3 length: 13 residues. This CDR3 reads CASRGGLNNEQFF. In DNA form, the CDR3 reads TGTGCCAGCAGGGGTGGACTCAACAATGAGCAGTTCTTC.

This chain connects TRBV5-1 to TRBJ1-1, with D maybe TRBD1 (5 bases). V was clipped by 4 bases and J by 1 base, with 11 bases between them. The CDR3 covers 14 residues. CDR1 and CDR2 (germline): SGHRS, YFSETQ. The DNA of the CDR3 is TGCGCCAGCAGCCCGCTTCAGGGGAACACTGAAGCTTTCTTT. Protein sequence: CASSPLQGNTEAFF.

This clonotype was recorded a few times. The chain links TRBV20-1 to TRBJ1-5; D is possibly TRBD1 (5 bases). There are 15 residues in the CDR3. Between the trimmed V and J ends, which lost 4 bases and 0 bases, there was a span of 13 bases. Germline V gene lookup returns CDR1 DFQATT and CDR2 SNEGSKA (reference sequence). The CDR3 nucleotides are TGCAGTGCTACAGCACAGGCGTTTAGCAATCAGCCCCAGCATTTT. Protein: CSATAQAFSNQPQHF.

The chain links TRBV7-7 to TRBJ2-3; perhaps TRBD2 as D (6 bases). V was shortened by 1 base and J by 4 bases, with 12 bases between the two germline ends. The CDR3 is made up of 15 amino acids. Germline lookup yields CDR1 SSHAT and CDR2 FNYEAQ (reference sequence). The CDR3, as DNA: TGTGCCAGCAGCTTAGGTCTCGGGGAGGCAGATACGCAGTATTTT. It codes for CASSLGLGEADTQYF.

This chain uses TRBV7-6 with TRBJ1-6, with D possibly matching TRBD1 (6 bases). V lost 1 base to trimming and J lost 10 bases, with 8 bases between them. The length of the CDR3 is 13 residues. CDR1 SGHVS and CDR2 FNYEAQ come from the germline V gene. The CDR3 DNA reads as TGTGCCAGCAGCTTAGACAGGGAGTCACCCCTCCACTTT. Residues: CASSLDRESPLHF.

The chain joins TRBV29-1 to TRBJ1-5; a possible D gene is TRBD1 (5 bases). V gave up 7 bases and J gave up 4 bases, with 14 bases separating them. This CDR3 has 13 residues. Germline V gives CDR1 SQVTM, CDR2 ANQGSEA. The CDR3 DNA is TGCAGCGACCCGGGACGACGAAATCAGCCCCAGCATTTT. It is translated as CSDPGRRNQPQHF.

This clonotype is labeled as medium-sized. Here the CDR3 reads CAISEDTAYEQYF. The CDR3 DNA reads TGTGCCATCAGTGAAGACACAGCCTACGAGCAGTACTTC. J is TRBJ2-7 and V is TRBV10-3, with no clear D. The length of the CDR3 is 13 residues. CDR1 is ENHRY, CDR2 SYGVKD, per germline. V was clipped by 3 bases and J by 2 bases, with 8 bases between them.

V usage is TRBV4-2 and J usage is TRBJ2-3, with 8 bases matching TRBD2. J was trimmed by 5 bases and V by 0 bases; bases with no gene match: 4. The CDR3 has 15 amino acids. Germline V lookup: CDR1 LGHNA, CDR2 YNFKEQ. The chain's CDR3 is CASSQDLTSVDTQYF. The CDR3 region has the DNA TGTGCCAGCAGCCAAGACCTGACTAGCGTAGATACGCAGTATTTT.

The chain recombines TRBV20-1 with TRBJ1-2, with D perhaps matching TRBD1 (5 bases). This CDR3 has 18 residues. The V gene's germline CDR1 is DFQATT and CDR2 SNEGSKA (reference sequence). V was trimmed by 0 bases and J by 5 bases, leaving 25 bases between them. The CDR3 coding sequence is TGCAGTGCTAGAGATCTTGGGACCGAAGCCCAAAGAAAATATGGCTACACCTTC. This codes for CSARDLGTEAQRKYGYTF.

This clonotype was found a few times. The V call is TRBV29-1, the J call TRBJ2-7, with a tentative D call TRBD1 (6 bases). This CDR3 spans 15 amino acids. Germline CDR1 reads SQVTM; CDR2 reads ANQGSEA. Trimming removed 0 bases at V and 5 bases at J, with 17 bases between. For the CDR3, the DNA is TGCAGCGTTGAAGATCCAACAGGGCTCCTGAACGAGCAGTACTTC. Residues: CSVEDPTGLLNEQYF.

V usage is TRBV20-1 and J usage is TRBJ2-5; TRBD2 matches at 10 bases. In germline, CDR1 is DFQATT, CDR2 SNEGSKA (reference sequence). The CDR3 is made up of 16 amino acids. The V segment lost 1 base and the J segment 2 bases; nucleotides outside the gene matches: 7. The CDR3 DNA reads TGCAGTGCTAGAGGAGCCCGAGCGGGGGGGCAAGAGACCCAGTACTTC. Its translation is CSARGARAGGQETQYF.

This sequence joins TRBV20-1 and TRBJ2-3; a weak D match, TRBD2 (6 bases). CDR1 DFQATT and CDR2 SNEGSKA come from the germline V gene (reference sequence). The CDR3 spans 14 residues. V was clipped by 1 base and J by 1 base, with 9 bases between them. The CDR3: CSARVERGTDTQYF. The DNA of the CDR3 is TGCAGTGCTAGAGTTGAGCGGGGCACAGATACGCAGTATTTT.

The rearrangement links TRBV9 to TRBJ2-1; 7 nucleotides align to TRBD2. V lost 2 bases, J lost 4 bases, and 6 bases stayed unmatched. This CDR3 is 15 amino acids long. CDR1 SGDLS and CDR2 YYNGEE come from the germline V gene. The CDR3 here is CASSVGLAVYNEQFF. The CDR3 region has the DNA TGTGCCAGCAGCGTGGGTCTAGCGGTTTACAATGAGCAGTTCTTC. Supplemented by reference TRBV9 and TRBJ2-1, the full variable domain reads DSGVTQTPKHLITATGQRVTLRCSPRSGDLSVYWYQQSLDQGLQFLIQYYNGEERAKGNILERFSAQQFPDLHSELNLSSLELGDSALYFCASSVGLAVYNEQFFGPGTRLTVL.

The chain joins TRBV29-1 to TRBJ2-7, with 9 bases identical to TRBD1. CDR3 length equals 14 residues. Germline V gene sequence: CDR1 SQVTM, CDR2 ANQGSEA. After removal of 5 bases from V and 4 bases from J, the junction contained 9 bases not matched to a gene. Here the CDR3 DNA reads TGCAGCGTTCCCGCCGGGACAGGGACTTACGAGCAGTACTTC. It translates to CSVPAGTGTYEQYF.

The rearrangement uses TRBV12-3 or TRBV12-4 and TRBJ2-1, with 13 bases aligning to TRBD2. V dropped 3 bases and J dropped 2; count of bases not matched to a gene: 10. The CDR3 contains 19 residues. The CDR3 sequence: CASSLRSGLAGVPYNEQFF. CDR3 DNA sequence: TGTGCCAGCAGTTTGCGGAGTGGACTAGCGGGGGTCCCCTACAATGAGCAGTTCTTC.

The V gene is TRBV12-3 or TRBV12-4, the J gene TRBJ2-4; 9 bases are a match to TRBD2. With the DNA end fitting TRBJ2-7 better, the J assignment may be wrong. This CDR3 is built from 20 residues. The CDR3 protein is CASSFLTDREGSGGRHEQYF. CDR3 sequence (DNA): TGTGCCAGCAGTTTCTTAACCGACAGGGAGGGTAGCGGGGGTCGTCACGAGCAGTACTTC.